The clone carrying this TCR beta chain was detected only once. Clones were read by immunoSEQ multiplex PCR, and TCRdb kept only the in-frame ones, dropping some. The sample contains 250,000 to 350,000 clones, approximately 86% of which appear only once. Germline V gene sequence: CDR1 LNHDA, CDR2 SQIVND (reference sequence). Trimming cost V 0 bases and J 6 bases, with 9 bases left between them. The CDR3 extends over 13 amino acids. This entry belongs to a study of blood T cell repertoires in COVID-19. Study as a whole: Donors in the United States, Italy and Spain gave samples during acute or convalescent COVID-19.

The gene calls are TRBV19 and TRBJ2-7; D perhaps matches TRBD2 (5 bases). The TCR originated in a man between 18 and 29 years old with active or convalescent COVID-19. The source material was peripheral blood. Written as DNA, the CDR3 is TGTGCCAGTAGTATAGATATGAGGGCCGAGCAGTACTTC. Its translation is CASSIDMRAEQYF.